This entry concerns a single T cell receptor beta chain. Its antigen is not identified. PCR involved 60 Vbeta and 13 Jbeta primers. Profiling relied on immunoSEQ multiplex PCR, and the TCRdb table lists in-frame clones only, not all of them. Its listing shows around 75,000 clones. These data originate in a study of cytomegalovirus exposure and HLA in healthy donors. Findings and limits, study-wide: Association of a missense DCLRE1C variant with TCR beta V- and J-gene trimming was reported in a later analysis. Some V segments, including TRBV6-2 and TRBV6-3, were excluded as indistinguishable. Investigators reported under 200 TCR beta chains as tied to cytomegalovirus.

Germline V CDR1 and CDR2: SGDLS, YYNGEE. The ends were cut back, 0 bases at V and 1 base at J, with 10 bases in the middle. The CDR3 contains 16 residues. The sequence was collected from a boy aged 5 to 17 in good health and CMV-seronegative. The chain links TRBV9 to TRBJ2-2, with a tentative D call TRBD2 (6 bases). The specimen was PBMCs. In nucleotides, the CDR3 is TGTGCCAGCAGCGTAGAGGGTAGCGGGAACACCGGGGAGCTGTTTTTT. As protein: CASSVEGSGNTGELFF.